Listed below are T cell receptor beta chains from one sample, sequenced in a study of spatial heterogeneity in lung cancer. Each CDR3 protein is one row after TCRdb ran MiXCR on the 5' RACE reads. Among approximately 38,000 distinct CDR3 sequences, under 6.5% were seen once, and the ten largest hold 11%. The source material was PBMCs, sampled at surgery. All receptors derive from a male donor with early-stage non-small cell lung cancer. Both conserved end residues are part of each CDR3. A D gene is named only where the DNA matches it firmly. The listing skips clone size in some rows; elsewhere it reads once, few, many or a size class.

v_call: TRBV5-1
cdr3_length: 13
j_call: TRBJ1-1
clone_size: -
d_call: -
cdr3_nt: TGCGCCAGCAGCTTGATGAGAGGCACTGAAGCTTTCTTT
cdr3_aa: CASSLMRGTEAFF

v_call: TRBV20-1
cdr3_length: 17
j_call: TRBJ1-1
clone_size: medium-sized
d_call: -
cdr3_nt: TGCAGTGCTAGACCCTTCCCGGGAGTCAGGGAGAACACTGAAGCTTTCTTT
cdr3_aa: CSARPFPGVRENTEAFF

v_call: TRBV27
cdr3_length: 15
j_call: TRBJ1-6
clone_size: medium-sized
d_call: -
cdr3_nt: TGTGCCAGCAGTTTATCCCCGGGGTTTGGTTCACCCCTCCACTTT
cdr3_aa: CASSLSPGFGSPLHF

v_call: TRBV30
cdr3_length: 14
j_call: TRBJ1-3
clone_size: few
d_call: -
cdr3_nt: TGTGCCTTTGGTCGACTCCTCTCTGGAAACACCATATATTTT
cdr3_aa: CAFGRLLSGNTIYF

v_call: TRBV21-1
cdr3_length: 15
j_call: TRBJ2-4
clone_size: many
d_call: -
cdr3_nt: TGTGCCAGCAGCAAATGGGGCAGGGGATGGAACATTCAGTACTTC
cdr3_aa: CASSKWGRGWNIQYF

v_call: TRBV7-2
cdr3_length: 15
j_call: TRBJ2-1
clone_size: many
d_call: -
cdr3_nt: TGTGCCAGCACCCGATTCGGGGGCGCCTACAATGAGCAGTTCTTC
cdr3_aa: CASTRFGGAYNEQFF

v_call: TRBV20-1
cdr3_length: 20
j_call: TRBJ1-6
clone_size: many
d_call: TRBD1
cdr3_nt: TGCAGTGCTCGAAACATTCCCGGGACAGGGGAAGGATCCTATAATTCACCCCTCCACTTT
cdr3_aa: CSARNIPGTGEGSYNSPLHF

v_call: TRBV7-9
cdr3_length: 15
j_call: TRBJ2-3
clone_size: many
d_call: -
cdr3_nt: TGTGCCAGCAGCTTCTATAGCGGAATCACAGATACGCAGTATTTT
cdr3_aa: CASSFYSGITDTQYF

v_call: TRBV20-1
cdr3_length: 12
j_call: TRBJ1-1
clone_size: -
d_call: -
cdr3_nt: TGCATTGCTAGAGCTGCTTTGGCTGAAGCTTTCTTT
cdr3_aa: CIARAALAEAFF

v_call: TRBV23-1
cdr3_length: 12
j_call: TRBJ2-7
clone_size: many
d_call: -
cdr3_nt: TGCGCCAGCAGTCAATCTAGTGGGGAGCAGTACTTC
cdr3_aa: CASSQSSGEQYF

v_call: TRBV4-3
cdr3_length: 16
j_call: TRBJ2-3
clone_size: few
d_call: TRBD2
cdr3_nt: TGCGCCAGCAGCCAAGATTTCCGGGGGGGGGGAGATACGCAGTATTTT
cdr3_aa: CASSQDFRGGGDTQYF

v_call: TRBV20-1
cdr3_length: 14
j_call: TRBJ2-7
clone_size: -
d_call: TRBD1
cdr3_nt: TGCAGTGCGGGACAGTTCTCTTTCTCCTACGAGCAGTACTTC
cdr3_aa: CSAGQFSFSYEQYF

v_call: TRBV7-3
cdr3_length: 13
j_call: TRBJ2-5
clone_size: -
d_call: TRBD1
cdr3_nt: TGTGCCAGCAGCTTCCTACAGGGGGAGACCCAGTACTTC
cdr3_aa: CASSFLQGETQYF

v_call: TRBV28
cdr3_length: 12
j_call: TRBJ2-5
clone_size: few
d_call: -
cdr3_nt: TGTGCCAGCACTACTACCCAAGAGACCCAGTACTTC
cdr3_aa: CASTTTQETQYF

v_call: TRBV6-6
cdr3_length: 16
j_call: TRBJ1-6
clone_size: -
d_call: -
cdr3_nt: TGTGCCAGCAGTTATGGGCGGACGGGCGATAATTCACCCCTCCACTTT
cdr3_aa: CASSYGRTGDNSPLHF

v_call: TRBV6-1
cdr3_length: 15
j_call: TRBJ2-7
clone_size: few
d_call: -
cdr3_nt: TGTGCCAGCAGCTTCGGGACTTCTTTCACTGGCGAGCAGTACTTC
cdr3_aa: CASSFGTSFTGEQYF

v_call: TRBV28
cdr3_length: 16
j_call: TRBJ1-6
clone_size: many
d_call: -
cdr3_nt: TGTGCCAGCAGTTTCGGGACACAGCATTATAATTCACCCCTCCACTTT
cdr3_aa: CASSFGTQHYNSPLHF

v_call: TRBV12-3/TRBV12-4
cdr3_length: 15
j_call: TRBJ2-1
clone_size: many
d_call: -
cdr3_nt: TGTGCCAGCAGTTTAGCGAACCAGCGGCCCAATGAGCAGTTCTTC
cdr3_aa: CASSLANQRPNEQFF

v_call: TRBV2
cdr3_length: 11
j_call: TRBJ2-5
clone_size: many
d_call: -
cdr3_nt: TGTGCCAGCACCCTAAAAGAGACCCAGTACTTC
cdr3_aa: CASTLKETQYF

v_call: TRBV5-5
cdr3_length: 15
j_call: TRBJ2-7
clone_size: few
d_call: TRBD2
cdr3_nt: TGTGCCAGCAGCTATACTAGCGGGGTTCCAGGAGAGCAGTACTTC
cdr3_aa: CASSYTSGVPGEQYF

v_call: TRBV5-4
cdr3_length: 13
j_call: TRBJ2-5
clone_size: many
d_call: -
cdr3_nt: TGTGCCAGCAGCTTGGGTAGTGAAGAGACCCAGTACTTC
cdr3_aa: CASSLGSEETQYF